Listed below are T cell receptor beta chains from one sample, sequenced in a study of T cells in Graves' hyperthyroidism and ophthalmopathy. Each CDR3 protein gets one entry after TCRdb re-called the multiplex PCR reads with MiXCR. Of 400,000 or so distinct CDR3 sequences in the sample, approximately 14% are singletons; the top ten hold about 20%. Source material: blood. All receptors come from a woman aged 60-75 years with Graves' ophthalmopathy. The CDR3 runs from the conserved cysteine through the conserved F or W. A D gene is named only where the DNA matches it firmly. Some rows have no size entry. The others give once, few or many, or a class for an expanded clone.

V gene: TRBV29-1
clone size: .
J gene: TRBJ1-1
D gene: TRBD1
CDR3 protein: CSVVTGVHTEAFF
CDR3 DNA: TGCAGCGTTGTGACAGGGGTGCACACTGAAGCTTTCTTT

V gene: TRBV6-1
clone size: many
J gene: TRBJ2-1
D gene: .
CDR3 protein: CASSYVTASYNEQFF
CDR3 DNA: TGTGCCAGCAGTTACGTTACGGCCTCCTACAATGAGCAGTTCTTC

V gene: TRBV12-3/TRBV12-4
clone size: few
J gene: TRBJ2-5
D gene: .
CDR3 protein: CASSLAGVEYF
CDR3 DNA: TGTGCCAGCAGTTTAGCAGGAGTGGAGTACTTC

V gene: TRBV28
clone size: .
J gene: TRBJ2-1
D gene: TRBD2
CDR3 protein: CASSSRLAGGGDEQFF
CDR3 DNA: TGTGCCAGCAGTTCCAGACTAGCGGGAGGGGGCGATGAGCAGTTCTTC

V gene: TRBV2
clone size: many
J gene: TRBJ2-3
D gene: TRBD1
CDR3 protein: CASNMDRSTDTQYF
CDR3 DNA: TGTGCCAGCAACATGGACAGGAGCACAGATACGCAGTATTTT

V gene: TRBV20-1
clone size: few
J gene: TRBJ2-1
D gene: TRBD2
CDR3 protein: CSAQTREGYNNEQFF
CDR3 DNA: TGCAGTGCCCAAACAAGGGAGGGATATAACAATGAGCAGTTCTTC

V gene: TRBV6-1
clone size: few
J gene: TRBJ2-5
D gene: .
CDR3 protein: CASSKGVGETQYF
CDR3 DNA: TGTGCCAGCAGTAAAGGGGTTGGGGAGACCCAGTACTTC

V gene: TRBV9
clone size: .
J gene: TRBJ2-1
D gene: .
CDR3 protein: CASSVGGAISNEQFF
CDR3 DNA: TGTGCCAGCAGCGTCGGGGGTGCCATCTCCAATGAGCAGTTCTTC

V gene: TRBV28
clone size: few
J gene: TRBJ2-1
D gene: TRBD2
CDR3 protein: CASRSVAGLNEQFF
CDR3 DNA: TGTGCCAGCAGATCCGTAGCGGGGTTGAATGAGCAGTTCTTC

V gene: TRBV6-1
clone size: .
J gene: TRBJ2-7
D gene: .
CDR3 protein: CASGWGPTYEQYF
CDR3 DNA: TGTGCCAGCGGATGGGGGCCGACCTACGAGCAGTACTTC

V gene: TRBV20-1
clone size: few
J gene: TRBJ2-7
D gene: TRBD2
CDR3 protein: CSARMGEGFTYEQYF
CDR3 DNA: TGCAGTGCTAGGATGGGGGAGGGATTTACCTACGAGCAGTACTTC

V gene: TRBV11-2
clone size: many
J gene: TRBJ2-7
D gene: .
CDR3 protein: CASSSRLGEQYF
CDR3 DNA: TGTGCCAGCAGCTCCAGGCTTGGCGAGCAGTACTTC